This T cell receptor (beta chain) was observed in a study of Ad26.COV2.S vaccination and SARS-CoV-2 variants. Overall study findings and caveats: Vaccinees reportedly had broad spike-specific CD8+ and CD4+ T cell responses. In TCR breadth and depth analyses, total T cell responses may have been underestimated.

In regard to this clone: Its antigen remains unidentified.

Treatment in this sample: about 20 received Ad26.COV2.S at low or high dose, single or two shots; 5 received placebo; per-sample allocation not given. The samples were gathered on day 63 after the first injection of vaccine or placebo. Adults aged 18-55 years in Boston included the donor. Trimming stripped 4 bases from V and 4 bases from J, with 5 bases between. The CDR3 sequence is 12 residues long. CDR1 is MNHNY and CDR2 is SVGAGI in the germline V gene (reference sequence). Sequencing used immunoSEQ multiplex PCR; TCRdb keeps in-frame clones, though not all of them. The sample shows some 320,000 clones, 70% to 90% of them seen only once.

The chain links TRBV6-6 to TRBJ2-1; D is undetermined. The source material was peripheral blood, sampled in a trial of Ad26.COV2.S vaccine versus placebo. The clonotype comes from a person between 18 and 65 years old who received the Ad26.COV2.S COVID-19 vaccine or a placebo. The CDR3 loop is CASSFPYNEQFF. CDR3 DNA: TGTGCCAGCAGTTTCCCTTACAATGAGCAGTTCTTC.